This T cell receptor beta chain was retrieved from a study of human T cells and chemical hapten exposure. Overall study: Patients, a majority of them female, were diagnosed with alopecia areata, totalis or universalis. Study conclusions and caveats: Donors were affected by alopecia, so their immune reaction might vary from that of healthy individuals. Patch test scores rose with PT1 expanded TCR counts, a positive correlation.

Indicated time point: patch test 3, about 24 weeks after DPC sensitization. The sample's treatment: therapeutic diphenylcyclopropenone sensitization with weekly scalp DPC. TCRdb fed the RACE reads into MiXCR, producing one record per CDR3 protein. The data show 150,000 to 200,000 distinct CDR3 sequences, around a quarter seen once. Details on this clonotype: The antigen remains undetermined.

This TCR was sampled from a woman aged 18-35 years with alopecia areata. Some clones in this sample may be carry-over from other donors' samples. Material: whole blood, obtained in connection with sensitization to the hapten diphenylcyclopropenone (DPC).

This CDR3 is CSASWTYGYTF. The CDR3 bases are TGCAGTGCTAGCTGGACATATGGCTACACCTTC. V and J are TRBV20-1 and TRBJ1-2; a possible D gene is TRBD1 (5 bases). This CDR3 has 11 residues. Trimming removed 3 bases at V and 5 bases at J, with 7 bases between. In germline, CDR1 is DFQATT, CDR2 SNEGSKA (reference sequence).